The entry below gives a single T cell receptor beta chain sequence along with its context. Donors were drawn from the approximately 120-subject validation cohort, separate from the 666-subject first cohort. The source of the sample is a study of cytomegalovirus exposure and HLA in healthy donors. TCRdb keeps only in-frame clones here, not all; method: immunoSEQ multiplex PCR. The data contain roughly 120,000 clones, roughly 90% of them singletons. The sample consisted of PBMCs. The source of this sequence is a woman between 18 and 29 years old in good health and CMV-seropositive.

This chain's CDR3 is CASSPSTGTNYGYTF. The DNA for the CDR3 is TGTGCCAGCTCACCGTCCACAGGGACTAACTATGGCTACACCTTC. The J gene is TRBJ1-2, the V gene TRBV18; weak D call: TRBD1 (6 bases). Germline loops: CDR1 KGHSH, CDR2 LQKENI. The CDR3 runs 15 residues. Trimming removed 3 bases from V and 0 bases from J, with 11 bases in between.